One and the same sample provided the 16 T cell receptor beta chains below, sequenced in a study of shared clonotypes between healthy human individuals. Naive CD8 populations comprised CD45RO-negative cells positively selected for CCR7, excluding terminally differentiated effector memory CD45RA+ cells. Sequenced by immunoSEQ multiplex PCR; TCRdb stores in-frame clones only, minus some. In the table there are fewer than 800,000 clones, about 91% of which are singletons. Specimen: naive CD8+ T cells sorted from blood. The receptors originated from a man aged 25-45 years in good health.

The CDR3: CASSPRDRGLTNEQFF. DNA of the CDR3: TGTGCCAGCAGTCCTCGGGACAGGGGGCTCACTAATGAGCAGTTCTTC. This chain joins TRBV27 and TRBJ2-1; 12 bases are a match to TRBD1. V lost 5 bases to trimming and J lost 7 bases; unmatched junction nucleotides: 9. Per the germline V gene, CDR1 is MNHEY and CDR2 is SMNVEV (reference sequence). The CDR3 spans 16 residues.

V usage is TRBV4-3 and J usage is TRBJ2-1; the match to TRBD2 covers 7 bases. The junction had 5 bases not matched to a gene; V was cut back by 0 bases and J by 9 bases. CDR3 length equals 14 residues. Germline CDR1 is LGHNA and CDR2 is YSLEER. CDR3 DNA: TGCGCCAGCAGCCAAGAGAGACTAGCTGGTGAGCAGTTCTTC. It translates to CASSQERLAGEQFF.

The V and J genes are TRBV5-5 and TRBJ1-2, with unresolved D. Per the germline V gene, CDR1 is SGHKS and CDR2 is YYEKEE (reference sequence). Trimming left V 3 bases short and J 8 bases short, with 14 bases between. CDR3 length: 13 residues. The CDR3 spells CASSWTDLGGYTF. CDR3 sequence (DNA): TGTGCCAGCAGCTGGACGGACTTAGGGGGCTACACCTTC.

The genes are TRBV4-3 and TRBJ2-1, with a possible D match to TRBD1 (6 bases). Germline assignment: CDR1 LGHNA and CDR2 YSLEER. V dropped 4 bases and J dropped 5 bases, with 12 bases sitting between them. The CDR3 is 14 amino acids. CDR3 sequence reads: CASSLGGRDNEQFF. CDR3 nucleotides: TGCGCCAGCAGCCTAGGGGGTCGGGACAATGAGCAGTTCTTC.

The CDR3 here is CASSQGPVGGTGSYNEQFF. The DNA for the CDR3 is TGCGCCAGCAGCCAAGGGCCCGTCGGCGGGACAGGGTCCTACAATGAGCAGTTCTTC. The rearrangement uses TRBV4-1 and TRBJ2-1, with TRBD1 identical over 9 bases. J was trimmed by 1 base and V by 1 base; bases with no gene match: 11. The CDR3 spans 19 residues. Germline CDR1 MGHRA, CDR2 YSYEKL.

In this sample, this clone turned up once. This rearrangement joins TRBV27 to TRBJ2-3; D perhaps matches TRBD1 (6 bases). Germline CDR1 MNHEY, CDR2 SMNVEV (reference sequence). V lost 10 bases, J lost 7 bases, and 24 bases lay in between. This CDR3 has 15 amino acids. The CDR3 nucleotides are TGTGCCACCGGCCCCGGGACAATGAGGCGACATACGCAGTATTTT. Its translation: CATGPGTMRRHTQYF.

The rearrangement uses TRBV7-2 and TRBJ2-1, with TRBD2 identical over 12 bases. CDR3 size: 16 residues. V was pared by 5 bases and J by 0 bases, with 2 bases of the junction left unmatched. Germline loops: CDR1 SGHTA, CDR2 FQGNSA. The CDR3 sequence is CASSPTSGSSYNEQFF. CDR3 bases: TGTGCCAGCAGCCCGACTAGCGGGAGCTCCTACAATGAGCAGTTCTTC.

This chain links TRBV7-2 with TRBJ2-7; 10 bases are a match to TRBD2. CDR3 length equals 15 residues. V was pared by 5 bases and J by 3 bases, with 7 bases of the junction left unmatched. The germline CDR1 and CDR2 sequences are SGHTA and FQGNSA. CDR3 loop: CASSPAAGGGYEQYF. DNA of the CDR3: TGTGCCAGCAGCCCTGCAGCGGGAGGGGGCTACGAGCAGTACTTC. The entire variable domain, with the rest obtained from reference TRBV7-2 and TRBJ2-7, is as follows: GAGVSQSPSNKVTEKGKDVELRCDPISGHTALYWYRQSLGQGLEFLIYFQGNSAPDKSGLPSDRFSAERTGGSVSTLTIQRTQQEDSAVYLCASSPAAGGGYEQYFGPGTRLTVT.

The CDR3 coding sequence is TGCGCCAGCAGCCAAGTCAGAGCGGGAACCTACAATGAGCAGTTCTTC. This translates into CASSQVRAGTYNEQFF. The chain carries TRBV4-1 and TRBJ2-1; 7 bases agree with TRBD2. CDR3 length equals 16 residues. With 1 base clipped from V and 2 bases from J, the junction kept 5 bases outside the gene matches. From germline, CDR1 is MGHRA and CDR2 YSYEKL.

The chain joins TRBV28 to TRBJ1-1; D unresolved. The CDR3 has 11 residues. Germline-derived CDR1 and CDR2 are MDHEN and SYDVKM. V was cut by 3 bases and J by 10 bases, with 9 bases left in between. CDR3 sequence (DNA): TGTGCCAGCAGTTTGCGTAGGGTAGCTTTCTTT. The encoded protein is CASSLRRVAFF. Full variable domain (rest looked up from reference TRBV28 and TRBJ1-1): DVKVTQSSRYLVKRTGEKVFLECVQDMDHENMFWYRQDPGLGLRLIYFSYDVKMKEKGDIPEGYSVSREKKERFSLILESASTNQTSMYLCASSLRRVAFFGQGTRLTVV.

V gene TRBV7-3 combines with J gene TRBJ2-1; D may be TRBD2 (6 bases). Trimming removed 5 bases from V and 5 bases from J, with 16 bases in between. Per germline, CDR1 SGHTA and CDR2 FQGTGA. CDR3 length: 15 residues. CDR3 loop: CASSKKGPSDNEQFF. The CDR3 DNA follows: TGTGCCAGCAGCAAGAAAGGTCCTAGCGACAATGAGCAGTTCTTC.

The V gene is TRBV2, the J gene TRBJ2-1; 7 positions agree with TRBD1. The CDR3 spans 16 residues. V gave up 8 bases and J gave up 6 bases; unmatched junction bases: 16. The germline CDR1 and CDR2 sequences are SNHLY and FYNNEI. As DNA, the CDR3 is TGTGCCAGCGGGGAGCCCGGGACAGAAGTTGGCAATGAGCAGTTCTTC. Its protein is CASGEPGTEVGNEQFF.

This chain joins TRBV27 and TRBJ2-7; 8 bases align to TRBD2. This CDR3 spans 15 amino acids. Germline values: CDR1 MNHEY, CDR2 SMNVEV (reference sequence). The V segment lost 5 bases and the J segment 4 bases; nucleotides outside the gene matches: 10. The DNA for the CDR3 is TGTGCCAGCAGTCCAGCGGGACTAGTTACATACGAGCAGTACTTC. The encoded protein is CASSPAGLVTYEQYF.

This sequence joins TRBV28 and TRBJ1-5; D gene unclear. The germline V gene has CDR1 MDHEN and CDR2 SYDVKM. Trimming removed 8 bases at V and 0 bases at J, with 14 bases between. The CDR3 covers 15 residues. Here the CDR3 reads CASLLRPYSNQPQHF. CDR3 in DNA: TGTGCCAGCCTTCTGAGGCCCTATAGCAATCAGCCCCAGCATTTT.

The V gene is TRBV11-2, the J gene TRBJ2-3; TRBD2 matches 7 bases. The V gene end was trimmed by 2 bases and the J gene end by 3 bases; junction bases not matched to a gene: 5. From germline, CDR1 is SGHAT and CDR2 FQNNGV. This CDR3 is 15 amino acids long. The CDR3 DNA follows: TGTGCCAGCAGCTTAACGGTGGGAGGGACAGATACGCAGTATTTT. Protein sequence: CASSLTVGGTDTQYF.

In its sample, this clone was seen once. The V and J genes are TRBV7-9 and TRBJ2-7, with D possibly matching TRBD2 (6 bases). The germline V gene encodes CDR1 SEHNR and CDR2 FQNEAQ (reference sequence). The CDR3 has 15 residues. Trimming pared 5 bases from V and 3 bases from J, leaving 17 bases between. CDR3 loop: CASSAPGTGGYEQYF. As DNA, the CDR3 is TGTGCCAGCAGCGCACCCGGGACTGGCGGCTACGAGCAGTACTTC.